Below are 27 T cell receptor beta chains sequenced from a single sample in a study of cytomegalovirus exposure and HLA in healthy donors. The primer mix had 60 Vbeta and 13 Jbeta primers. The repertoire was sequenced with immunoSEQ multiplex PCR; TCRdb's copy has only in-frame clones and lacks some. The sample lists about 130,000 clones, approximately 80% occurring once. The sample taken for sequencing was PBMCs. The receptor source for this set is a man between 18 and 35 years old in good health and CMV-seronegative.

The chain uses TRBV10-1 and TRBJ2-7; 9 nucleotides agree with TRBD2. The V gene end was trimmed by 4 bases and the J gene end by 3 bases; junction bases not matched to a gene: 7. CDR3 length equals 15 residues. Germline V gene data show CDR1 as WNHNN and CDR2 as SYGVQD (reference sequence). CDR3 bases: TGCGCCAGCAGTGGCGGGAGGGGTGGGGGCTACGAGCAGTACGTC. Translation gives CASSGGRGGGYEQYV.

Here the CDR3 DNA reads TGTGCCAGCGGCGGGACAGGGAGTATAGTCTACGAGCAGTACGTC. Translating it yields CASGGTGSIVYEQYV. The chain combines TRBV2 with TRBJ2-7; 9 bases agree with TRBD1. Germline V CDR1 and CDR2: SNHLY, FYNNEI. The CDR3 length is 15 residues. The J segment lost 3 bases and the V segment lost 8 bases, leaving 11 bases of the junction unmatched.

The chain couples TRBV4-1 to TRBJ2-3; 8 bases match TRBD1. The CDR3 runs to 13 residues. Germline assignment: CDR1 MGHRA and CDR2 YSYEKL. V was clipped by 8 bases and J by 1 base; unmatched bases: 2. The CDR3 loop is CASDRGGTDTQYF. The CDR3 DNA is TGCGCCAGCGACAGGGGAGGCACAGATACGCAGTATTTT.

The V and J genes are TRBV6-5 and TRBJ2-2, with 7 bases fitting TRBD1. This CDR3 region has 15 residues. Trimming cost V 6 bases and J 0 bases; bases outside gene matches: 4. Looked up from germline, CDR1 is MNHEY and CDR2 is SVGAGI. The CDR3 loop reads CASRKTGSNTGELFF. The CDR3 DNA sequence: TGTGCCAGCAGAAAGACAGGGTCGAACACCGGGGAGCTGTTTTTT.

In its sample, this clone was seen once. The chain has TRBV15 and TRBJ2-1; 7 nucleotides agree with TRBD2. The CDR3 loop spans 15 amino acids. CDR1 and CDR2 (germline): LNHNV, YYDKDF (reference sequence). The V and J ends lost 2 bases and 2 bases, in that order; junction bases with no gene match: 3. CDR3 bases: TGTGCCACCAGCAGAAAGAGCGGGACCTACAATGAGCAGTTCTTC. This encodes CATSRKSGTYNEQFF.

This clone was counted a few times. The chain links TRBV7-6 to TRBJ1-1, with unresolved D. From germline, CDR1 is SGHVS and CDR2 FNYEAQ. V lost 0 bases to trimming and J lost 5 bases, with 10 bases between them. The CDR3 loop spans 14 amino acids. CDR3 in amino acids: CASSLAPGGTEAFF. CDR3 bases: TGTGCCAGCAGCTTAGCGCCTGGCGGGACTGAAGCTTTCTTT.

The J gene is TRBJ2-1, the V gene TRBV7-2, with no clear D. Trimming took 0 bases from V and 9 from J, leaving 15 bases between them. The germline CDR1 and CDR2 sequences are SGHTA and FQGNSA. The CDR3 has 15 residues. The CDR3 bases are TGTGCCAGCAGCTTAGCGACAATAGGCCCAGGTGAGCAGTTCTTC. This codes for CASSLATIGPGEQFF.

V is TRBV7-3 and J is TRBJ1-3; 8 bases align to TRBD1. The CDR3 runs 13 residues. CDR1 is SGHTA, CDR2 FQGTGA, per germline. J was trimmed by 9 bases and V by 5 bases; bases with no gene match: 6. The CDR3 spells CASSPDRAGTIYF. The CDR3 DNA follows: TGTGCCAGCAGCCCGGACAGGGCTGGCACCATATATTTT.

The chain combines TRBV6-6 with TRBJ2-2; the match to TRBD2 covers 7 bases. CDR1 is MNHNY, CDR2 SVGAGI, per germline (reference sequence). J lost 0 bases, V lost 8 bases, and 9 bases had no gene match. The CDR3 totals 16 residues. The chain's CDR3 is CASVREIRANTGELFF. The DNA for the CDR3 is TGTGCCAGCGTGCGGGAGATTCGGGCGAACACCGGGGAGCTGTTTTTT.

V usage is TRBV10-2 and J usage is TRBJ2-4; possible D gene TRBD2, 6 bases. Germline V gene lookup returns CDR1 WSHSY and CDR2 SAAADI. The CDR3 is 15 amino acids. Trimming took 4 bases from V and 3 from J, leaving 13 bases between them. DNA of the CDR3: TGCGCCAGCAGTGGCGCGGGGTTTAGCAAAAACATTCAGTACTTC. This encodes CASSGAGFSKNIQYF.

The chain couples TRBV7-9 to TRBJ1-2, with D possibly TRBD1 on 6 matching bases. CDR1 SEHNR and CDR2 FQNEAQ come from the germline V gene (reference sequence). This CDR3 spans 14 amino acids. V shed 4 bases and J shed 4 bases, with 13 bases lying between them. The CDR3 loop is CASSSEARGYGYTF. CDR3 in DNA: TGTGCCAGCAGCTCAGAGGCCAGGGGCTATGGCTACACCTTC.

In nucleotides, the CDR3 is TGTGCCAGCAGTCTGACTAGAGACGAGCAGTACTTC. Translating gives CASSLTRDEQYF. J is TRBJ2-7 and V is TRBV28; possibly TRBD2 for D (6 bases). Germline values: CDR1 MDHEN, CDR2 SYDVKM. The CDR3 contains 12 residues. The germline V and J ends were trimmed by 5 bases and 5 bases, with 10 bases remaining between them.

This chain uses TRBV25-1 with TRBJ1-2; 9 bases fit TRBD1. V dropped 6 bases and J dropped 4; count of bases not matched to a gene: 6. CDR1 and CDR2 from the germline V gene are MGHDK and SYGVNS. CDR3 length: 14 residues. CDR3 protein: CASRKGQGLYGYTF. Written as DNA, the CDR3 is TGTGCCAGCAGAAAGGGACAGGGCCTCTATGGCTACACCTTC.

This clone was picked up a small number of times. The genes are TRBV4-3 and TRBJ2-2, with TRBD2 as a possible D gene (6 bases). V shed 1 base and J shed 8 bases, with 14 bases lying between them. The CDR3 covers 15 residues. CDR1 LGHNA and CDR2 YSLEER come from the germline V gene. The CDR3 DNA is TGCGCCAGCAGCCAAGGACTGGGACTTGGGGGGGAGCTGTTTTTT. Translating gives CASSQGLGLGGELFF.

The chain carries TRBV9 and TRBJ2-7, with 7 bases that match TRBD2. The CDR3 is 15 amino acids. The germline CDR1 and CDR2 sequences are SGDLS and YYNGEE. With V trimmed by 0 bases and J by 4 bases, 7 bases remained unmatched. CDR3 sequence reads: CASSVGEGQRYEQYF. The CDR3, as DNA: TGTGCCAGCAGCGTAGGGGAGGGGCAAAGGTACGAGCAGTACTTC.

This clone was picked up one time. The chain has TRBV7-9 and TRBJ1-2, with TRBD1 matching over 7 bases. J lost 4 bases, V lost 1 base, and 3 bases had no gene match. Germline-derived CDR1 and CDR2 are SEHNR and FQNEAQ (reference sequence). This CDR3 has 14 residues. For the CDR3, the DNA is TGTGCCAGCAGCTTAGTGACAGGGATCTATGGCTACACCTTC. Protein sequence: CASSLVTGIYGYTF.

The genes are TRBV19 and TRBJ1-5; possibly TRBD1 for D (5 bases). The CDR3 extends over 12 amino acids. Germline CDR1 LNHDA, CDR2 SQIVND (reference sequence). Trimming shortened V by 4 bases and J by 5 bases, and 6 bases separated the two germline ends. The CDR3 spells CASSKQDQPQHF. The CDR3 DNA reads as TGTGCCAGTAGTAAACAGGATCAGCCCCAGCATTTT.

The chain combines TRBV18 with TRBJ1-4; 12 bases match TRBD1. The CDR3 runs 17 residues. J lost 3 bases, V lost 3 bases, and 5 bases had no gene match. Germline V lookup: CDR1 KGHSH, CDR2 LQKENI. The CDR3 here is CASSPGQGAFSNEKLFF. CDR3 in DNA: TGTGCCAGCTCACCGGGACAGGGGGCGTTTTCTAATGAAAAACTGTTTTTT.

This clone has a single count. The rearrangement joins TRBV28 to TRBJ2-7, with 9 bases fitting TRBD1. This CDR3 has 14 residues. V lost 10 bases to trimming and J lost 2 bases; unmatched junction nucleotides: 9. Germline lookup yields CDR1 MDHEN and CDR2 SYDVKM. DNA of the CDR3: TGTGCCACCTCGGAGGGGACAGGGACCTACGAGCAGTACTTC. It codes for CATSEGTGTYEQYF.

V usage is TRBV7-2 and J usage is TRBJ2-1, with 15 positions matching TRBD2. The V gene end was trimmed by 0 bases and the J gene end by 7 bases; junction bases not matched to a gene: 4. The CDR3 contains 17 residues. CDR1 is SGHTA and CDR2 is FQGNSA in the germline V gene. In nucleotides, the CDR3 is TGTGCCAGCAGCTTAGCGCCCGGGACTAGCGGGAGGAATGAGCAGTTCTTC. Translating it yields CASSLAPGTSGRNEQFF.

V and J are TRBV7-3 and TRBJ2-1, with TRBD2 matching 10 bases. CDR1 and CDR2 (germline): SGHTA, FQGTGA. This CDR3 spans 16 amino acids. The junction had 10 bases not matched to a gene; V was cut back by 2 bases and J by 9 bases. In DNA form, the CDR3 reads TGTGCCAGCAGCTTAGTGGCTAGCGGGAGTATGCTTGAGCAGTTCTTC. This encodes CASSLVASGSMLEQFF.

On this clone itself: The junction does not match germline at one end; this may be a read error. The chain recombines TRBV2 with TRBJ1-2; TRBD1 matches at 9 bases. The CDR3 covers 15 residues. Germline lookup yields CDR1 SNHLY and CDR2 FYNNEI. CDR3 amino acids: CASSEGGQGKEGYTF. The DNA of the CDR3 is TGTGCCAGCAGCGAAGGGGGACAGGGAAAAGAAGGCTACACCTTC.

The V and J genes are TRBV5-1 and TRBJ2-5; TRBD2 agrees at 12 bases. CDR3 length equals 16 residues. The germline gives CDR1 SGHRS, CDR2 YFSETQ. The V segment lost 1 base and the J segment 3 bases; nucleotides outside the gene matches: 4. CDR3 region: CASSLTTSGSKETQYF. For the CDR3, the DNA is TGCGCCAGCAGCTTGACGACTAGCGGGAGTAAAGAGACCCAGTACTTC.

The chain uses TRBV19 and TRBJ1-4; D remains ambiguous. This CDR3 comprises 15 residues. From germline, CDR1 is LNHDA and CDR2 SQIVND (reference sequence). The V and J ends lost 1 base and 5 bases respectively, with 11 bases between them. CDR3 DNA: TGTGCCAGTAGTATAGCCCAGACGGGGAATGAAAAACTGTTTTTT. This translates into CASSIAQTGNEKLFF. The full variable domain, completed using reference TRBV19 and TRBJ1-4, is DGGITQSPKYLFRKEGQNVTLSCEQNLNHDAMYWYRQDPGQGLRLIYYSQIVNDFQKGDIAEGYSVSREKKESFPLTVTSAQKNPTAFYLCASSIAQTGNEKLFFGSGTQLSVL.

This chain joins TRBV5-1 and TRBJ1-2; 7 bases match TRBD1. The CDR3 is 16 residues long. Germline trimming cut 0 bases from V and 3 bases from J; bases unmatched to any gene: 8. The germline CDR1 and CDR2 sequences are SGHRS and YFSETQ. The CDR3 sequence is CASSLARQGVDYGYTF. The CDR3 region has the DNA TGCGCCAGCAGCTTGGCCCGACAGGGTGTTGACTATGGCTACACCTTC.

The rearrangement links TRBV15 to TRBJ2-1; D is perhaps TRBD1 (5 bases). Per germline, CDR1 LNHNV and CDR2 YYDKDF (reference sequence). With 4 bases removed from V and 2 bases from J, the gap between germline ends came to 12 bases. The CDR3 runs to 15 residues. The CDR3, as DNA: TGTGCCACCAGCATCCAACAGGAACCCTACAATGAGCAGTTCTTC. Translated, it gives CATSIQQEPYNEQFF.

V is TRBV5-1 and J is TRBJ1-1; D is uncertain. Between the trimmed V and J ends, which lost 0 bases and 3 bases, there was a span of 3 bases. The length of the CDR3 is 12 residues. Germline V CDR1 and CDR2: SGHRS, YFSETQ. The CDR3 DNA follows: TGCGCCAGCAGCTTGGTATACACTGAAGCTTTCTTT. Residues: CASSLVYTEAFF. The variable domain in full, completed from reference TRBV5-1 and TRBJ1-1, reads KAGVTQTPRYLIKTRGQQVTLSCSPISGHRSVSWYQQTPGQGLQFLFEYFSETQRNKGNFPGRFSGRQFSNSRSEMNVSTLELGDSALYLCASSLVYTEAFFGQGTRLTVV.